Included here is one TCR beta chain sequence, with context. Its matching antigen is unknown. Repertoires were generated with immunoSEQ multiplex PCR, while TCRdb's copy carries only in-frame clones and drops some. Here the sample spans around 50,000 clones, more than 80% being singletons. The data derive from a study of graft-versus-host responses after intestinal transplantation. Across the whole study: Among the recipients, all got anti-thymocyte globulin induction and then tacrolimus and steroids for approximately 3 years.

Sequenced material: unstimulated CD4+ T cells sorted from spleen or lymph node cells, taken before transplant. The sequence came from a human donor who was the organ donor for an intestinal transplant.

This CDR3 reads CATSQTSGLSYEQYF. The CDR3 DNA reads TGTGCCACCAGTCAAACTAGCGGCCTCTCCTACGAGCAGTACTTC. The rearrangement links TRBV15 to TRBJ2-7; 8 nucleotides align to TRBD2. The V segment lost 6 bases and the J segment 0 bases; nucleotides outside the gene matches: 7. Germline assignment: CDR1 LNHNV and CDR2 YYDKDF (reference sequence). This CDR3 contains 15 residues.